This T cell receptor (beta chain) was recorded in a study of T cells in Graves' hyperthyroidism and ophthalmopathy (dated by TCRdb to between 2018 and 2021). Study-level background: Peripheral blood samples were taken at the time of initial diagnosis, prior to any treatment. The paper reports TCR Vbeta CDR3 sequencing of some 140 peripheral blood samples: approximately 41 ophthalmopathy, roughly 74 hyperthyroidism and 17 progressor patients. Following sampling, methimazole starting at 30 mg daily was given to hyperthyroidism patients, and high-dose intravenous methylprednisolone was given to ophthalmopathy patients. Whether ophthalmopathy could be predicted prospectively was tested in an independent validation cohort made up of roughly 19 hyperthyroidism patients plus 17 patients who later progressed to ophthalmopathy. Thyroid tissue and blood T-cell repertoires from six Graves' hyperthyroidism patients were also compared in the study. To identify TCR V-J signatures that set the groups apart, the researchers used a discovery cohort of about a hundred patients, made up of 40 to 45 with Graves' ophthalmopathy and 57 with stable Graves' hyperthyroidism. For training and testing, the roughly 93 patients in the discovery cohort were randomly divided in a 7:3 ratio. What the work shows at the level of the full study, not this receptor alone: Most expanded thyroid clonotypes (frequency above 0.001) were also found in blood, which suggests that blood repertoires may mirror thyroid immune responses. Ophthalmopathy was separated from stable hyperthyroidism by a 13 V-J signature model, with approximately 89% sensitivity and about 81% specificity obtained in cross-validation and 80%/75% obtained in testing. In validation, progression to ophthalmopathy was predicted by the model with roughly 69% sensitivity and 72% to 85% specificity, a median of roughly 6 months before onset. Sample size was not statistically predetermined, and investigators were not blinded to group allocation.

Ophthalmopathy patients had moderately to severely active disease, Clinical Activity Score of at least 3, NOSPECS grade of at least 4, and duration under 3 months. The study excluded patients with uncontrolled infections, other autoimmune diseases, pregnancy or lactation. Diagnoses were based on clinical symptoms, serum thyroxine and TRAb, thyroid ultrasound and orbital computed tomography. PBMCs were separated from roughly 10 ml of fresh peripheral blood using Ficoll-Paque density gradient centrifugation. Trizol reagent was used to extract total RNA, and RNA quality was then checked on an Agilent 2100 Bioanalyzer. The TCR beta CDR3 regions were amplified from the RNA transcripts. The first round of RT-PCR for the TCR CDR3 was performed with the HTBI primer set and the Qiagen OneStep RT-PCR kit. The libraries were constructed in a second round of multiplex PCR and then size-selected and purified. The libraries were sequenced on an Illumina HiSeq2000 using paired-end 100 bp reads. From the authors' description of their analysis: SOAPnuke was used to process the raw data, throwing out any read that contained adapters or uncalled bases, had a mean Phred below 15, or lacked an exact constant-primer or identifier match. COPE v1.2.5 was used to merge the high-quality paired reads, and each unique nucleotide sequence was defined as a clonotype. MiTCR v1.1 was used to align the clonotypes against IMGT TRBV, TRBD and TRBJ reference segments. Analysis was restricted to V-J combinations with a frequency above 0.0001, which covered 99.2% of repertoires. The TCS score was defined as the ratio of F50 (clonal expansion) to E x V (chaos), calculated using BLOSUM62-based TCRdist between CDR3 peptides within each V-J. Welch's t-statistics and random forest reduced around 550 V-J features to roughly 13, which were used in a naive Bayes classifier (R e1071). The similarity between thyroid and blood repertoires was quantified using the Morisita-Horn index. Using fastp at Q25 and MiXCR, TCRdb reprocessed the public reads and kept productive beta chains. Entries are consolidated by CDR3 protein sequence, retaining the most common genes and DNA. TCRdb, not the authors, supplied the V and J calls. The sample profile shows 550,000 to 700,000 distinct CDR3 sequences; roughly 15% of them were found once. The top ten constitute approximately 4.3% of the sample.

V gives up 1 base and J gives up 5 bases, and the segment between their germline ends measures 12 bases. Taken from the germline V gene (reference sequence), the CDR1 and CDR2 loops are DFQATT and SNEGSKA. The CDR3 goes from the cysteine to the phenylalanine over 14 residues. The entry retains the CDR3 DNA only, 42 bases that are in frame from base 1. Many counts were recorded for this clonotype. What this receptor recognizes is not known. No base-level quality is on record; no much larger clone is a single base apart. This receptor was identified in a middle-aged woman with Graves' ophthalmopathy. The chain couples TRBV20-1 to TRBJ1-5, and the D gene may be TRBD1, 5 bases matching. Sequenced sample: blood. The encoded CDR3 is CSARGRAVDQPQHF. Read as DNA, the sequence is TGCAGTGCTAGAGGCAGGGCAGTCGATCAGCCCCAGCATTTT.